The 2 T cell receptor beta chains below all came from one sample that was sequenced in a study of blood T cell repertoires in COVID-19. Sequencing was performed with immunoSEQ multiplex PCR; in TCRdb, only in-frame clones are kept and a portion is missing. The table has around 130,000 clones, about 88% seen once. Material for sequencing was PBMCs or T cells enriched from blood (not recorded which). These TCRs come from a woman between 50 and 59 years old who had recovered from COVID-19.

This clone was seen just once. The J gene is TRBJ1-3, the V gene TRBV7-2; TRBD1 matches at 9 bases. This CDR3 contains 19 residues. Trimming removed 3 bases from V and 1 base from J; junction bases left unmatched: 13. Germline CDR1 and CDR2: SGHTA and FQGNSA. CDR3 nucleotide sequence: TGTGCCAGCAGCTTCGGTCTACCGGGACAGGGTTTTTCTGGAAACACCATATATTTT. Its translation is CASSFGLPGQGFSGNTIYF.

The chain is built from TRBV24-1 and TRBJ2-3; D may be TRBD2 (5 bases). The CDR3 is 13 amino acids. The germline V gene has CDR1 KGHDR and CDR2 SFDVKD. Trimming pared 8 bases from V and 5 bases from J, leaving 13 bases between. The CDR3 DNA sequence: TGTGCCACCAAGGGCGCGGCGGGAGATACGCAGTATTTT. It yields the protein CATKGAAGDTQYF.